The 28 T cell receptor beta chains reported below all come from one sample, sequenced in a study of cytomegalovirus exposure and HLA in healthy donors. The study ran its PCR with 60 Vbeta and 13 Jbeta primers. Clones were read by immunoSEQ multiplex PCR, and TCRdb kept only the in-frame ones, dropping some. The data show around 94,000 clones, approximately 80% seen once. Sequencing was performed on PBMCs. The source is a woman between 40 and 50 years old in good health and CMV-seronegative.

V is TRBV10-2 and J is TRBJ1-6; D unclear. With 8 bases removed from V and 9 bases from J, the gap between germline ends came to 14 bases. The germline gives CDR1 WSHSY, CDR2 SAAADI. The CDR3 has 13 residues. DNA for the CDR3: TGCGCCAGCCAGGCTGCGGGGAGTTCACCCCTCCACTTT. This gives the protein CASQAAGSSPLHF.

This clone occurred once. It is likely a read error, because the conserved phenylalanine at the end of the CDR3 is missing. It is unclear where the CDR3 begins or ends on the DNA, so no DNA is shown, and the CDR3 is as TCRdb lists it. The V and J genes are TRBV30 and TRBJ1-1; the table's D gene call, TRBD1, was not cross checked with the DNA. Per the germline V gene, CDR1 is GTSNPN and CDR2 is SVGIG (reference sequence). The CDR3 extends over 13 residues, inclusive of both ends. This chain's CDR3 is CALRPSGDTEALV.

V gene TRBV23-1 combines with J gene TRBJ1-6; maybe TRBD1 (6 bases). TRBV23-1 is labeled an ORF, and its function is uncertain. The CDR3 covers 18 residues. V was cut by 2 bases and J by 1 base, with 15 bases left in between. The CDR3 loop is CASSQPPGTFSYNSPLHF. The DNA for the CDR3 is TGCGCCAGCAGTCAACCTCCCGGGACATTTTCCTATAATTCACCCCTCCACTTT.

Here the CDR3 reads CAWSRQRHQETQYF. DNA for the CDR3: TGTGCCTGGAGCAGACAGCGACACCAAGAGACCCAGTACTTC. The chain has TRBV30 and TRBJ2-5; maybe TRBD1 (5 bases). Germline V lookup: CDR1 GTSNPN, CDR2 SVGIG (reference sequence). The CDR3 is made up of 14 amino acids. V was cut by 3 bases and J by 0 bases, with 11 bases left in between. The entire variable domain, with the rest obtained from reference TRBV30 and TRBJ2-5, is as follows: SQTIHQWPATLVQPVGSPLSLECTVEGTSNPNLYWYRQAAGRGLQLLFYSVGIGQISSEVPQNLSASRPQDRQFILSSKKLLLSDSGFYLCAWSRQRHQETQYFGPGTRLLVL.

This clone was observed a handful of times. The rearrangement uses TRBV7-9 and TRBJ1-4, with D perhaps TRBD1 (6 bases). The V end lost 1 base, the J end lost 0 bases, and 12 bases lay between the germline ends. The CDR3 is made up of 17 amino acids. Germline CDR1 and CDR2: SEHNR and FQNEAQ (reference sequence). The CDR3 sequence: CASSLEQGFATNEKLFF. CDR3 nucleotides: TGTGCCAGCAGCTTAGAACAGGGATTTGCAACTAATGAAAAACTGTTTTTT. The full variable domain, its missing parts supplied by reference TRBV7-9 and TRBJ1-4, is DTGVSQNPRHKITKRGQNVTFRCDPISEHNRLYWYRQTLGQGPEFLTYFQNEAQLEKSRLLSDRFSAERPKGSFSTLEIQRTEQGDSAMYLCASSLEQGFATNEKLFFGSGTQLSVL.

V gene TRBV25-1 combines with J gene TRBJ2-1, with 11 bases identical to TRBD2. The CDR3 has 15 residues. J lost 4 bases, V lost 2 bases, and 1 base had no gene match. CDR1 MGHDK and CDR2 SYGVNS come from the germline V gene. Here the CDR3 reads CASSELAGGYNEQFF. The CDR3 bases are TGTGCCAGCAGTGAACTAGCGGGGGGATACAATGAGCAGTTCTTC.

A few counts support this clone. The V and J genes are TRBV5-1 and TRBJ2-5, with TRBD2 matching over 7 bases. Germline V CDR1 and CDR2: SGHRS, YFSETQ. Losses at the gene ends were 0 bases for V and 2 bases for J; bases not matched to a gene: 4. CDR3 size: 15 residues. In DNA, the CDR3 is TGCGCCAGCAGCTTGGCGGGACTACTACAAGAGACCCAGTACTTC. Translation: CASSLAGLLQETQYF.

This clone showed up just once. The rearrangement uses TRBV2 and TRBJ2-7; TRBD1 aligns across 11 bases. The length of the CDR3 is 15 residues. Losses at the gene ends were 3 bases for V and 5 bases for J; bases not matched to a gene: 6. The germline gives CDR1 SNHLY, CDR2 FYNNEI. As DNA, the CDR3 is TGTGCCAGCAGTGAGTTAGGGACAGGGGGAGACGAGCAGTACTTC. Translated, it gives CASSELGTGGDEQYF.

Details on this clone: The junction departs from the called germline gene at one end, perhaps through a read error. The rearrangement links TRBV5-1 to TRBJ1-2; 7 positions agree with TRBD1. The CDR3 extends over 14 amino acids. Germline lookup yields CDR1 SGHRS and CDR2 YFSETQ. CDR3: CASRRDSGSSGDLF. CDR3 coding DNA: TGCGCCAGCCGGAGGGACAGTGGGTCTTCGGGAGACCTCTTC. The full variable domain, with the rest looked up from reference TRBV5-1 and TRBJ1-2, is KAGVTQTPRYLIKTRGQQVTLSCSPISGHRSVSWYQQTPGQGLQFLFEYFSETQRNKGNFPGRFSGRQFSNSRSEMNVSTLELGDSALYLCASRRDSGSSGDLFGSGTRLTVV.

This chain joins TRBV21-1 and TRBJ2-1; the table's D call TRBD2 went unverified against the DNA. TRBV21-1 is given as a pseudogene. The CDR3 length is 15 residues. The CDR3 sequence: CASSKEAGEGNEQFF. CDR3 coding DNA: TGTGCCAGCAGCAAAGAGGCTGGAGAGGGCAATGAGCAGTTCTTC.

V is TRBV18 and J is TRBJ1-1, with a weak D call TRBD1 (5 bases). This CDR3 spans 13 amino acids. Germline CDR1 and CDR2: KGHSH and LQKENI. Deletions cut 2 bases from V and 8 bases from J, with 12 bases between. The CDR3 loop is CASSPRGDGEAFF. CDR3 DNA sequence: TGTGCCAGCTCACCAAGGGGCGATGGGGAAGCTTTCTTT.

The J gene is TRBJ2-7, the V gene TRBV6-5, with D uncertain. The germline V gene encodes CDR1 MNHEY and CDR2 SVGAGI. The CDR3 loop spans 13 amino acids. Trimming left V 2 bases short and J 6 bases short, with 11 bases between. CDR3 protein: CASSYSATSEQYF. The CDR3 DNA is TGTGCCAGCAGTTACAGCGCAACCTCCGAGCAGTACTTC.

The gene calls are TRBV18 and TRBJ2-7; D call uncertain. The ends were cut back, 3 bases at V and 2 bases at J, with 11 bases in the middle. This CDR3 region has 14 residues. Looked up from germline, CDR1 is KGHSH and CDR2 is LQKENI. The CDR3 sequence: CASSPNRVPYEQYF. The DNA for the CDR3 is TGTGCCAGCTCACCTAATCGGGTCCCCTACGAGCAGTACTTC.

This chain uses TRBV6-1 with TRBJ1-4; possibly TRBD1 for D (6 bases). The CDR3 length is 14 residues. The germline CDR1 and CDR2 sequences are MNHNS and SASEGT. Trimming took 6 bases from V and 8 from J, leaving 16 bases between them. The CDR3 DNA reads TGTGCCAGCAGACCGACAGGAGGAAGCGAAAAACTGTTTTTT. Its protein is CASRPTGGSEKLFF.

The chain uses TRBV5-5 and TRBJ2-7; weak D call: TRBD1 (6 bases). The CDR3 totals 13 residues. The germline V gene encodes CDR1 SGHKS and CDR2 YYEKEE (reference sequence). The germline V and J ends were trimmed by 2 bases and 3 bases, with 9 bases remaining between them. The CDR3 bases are TGTGCCAGCAGCTTCAGACAGGTCTACGAGCAGTACTTC. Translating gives CASSFRQVYEQYF.

The CDR3 protein is CASSHGGTQPQHF. DNA of the CDR3: TGTGCCAGCAGCCACGGGGGGACTCAGCCCCAGCATTTT. The chain is built from TRBV6-5 and TRBJ1-5; a possible D gene is TRBD1 (5 bases). This CDR3 is built from 13 residues. Germline CDR1 is MNHEY and CDR2 is SVGAGI. The ends were cut back, 6 bases at V and 6 bases at J, with 12 bases in the middle.

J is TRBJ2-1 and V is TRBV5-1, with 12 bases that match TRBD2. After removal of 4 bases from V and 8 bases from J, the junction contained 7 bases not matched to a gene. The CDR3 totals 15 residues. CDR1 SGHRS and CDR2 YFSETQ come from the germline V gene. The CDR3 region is CASSASGGVAYEQFF. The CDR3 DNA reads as TGCGCCAGCAGCGCTAGCGGGGGGGTCGCGTATGAGCAGTTCTTC.

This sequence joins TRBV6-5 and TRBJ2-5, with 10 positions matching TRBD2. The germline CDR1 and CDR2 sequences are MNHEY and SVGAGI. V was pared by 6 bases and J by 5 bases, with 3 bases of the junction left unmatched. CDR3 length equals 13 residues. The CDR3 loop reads CASSHSGGETQYF. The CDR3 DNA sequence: TGTGCCAGCAGCCATAGCGGGGGGGAGACCCAGTACTTC.

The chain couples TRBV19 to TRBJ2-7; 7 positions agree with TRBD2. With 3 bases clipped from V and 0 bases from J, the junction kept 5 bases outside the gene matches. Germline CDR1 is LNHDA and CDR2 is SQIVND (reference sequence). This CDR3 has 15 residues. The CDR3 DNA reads TGTGCCAGTAGTATCTCAGCGGGGTTCTCCTACGAGCAGTACTTC. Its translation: CASSISAGFSYEQYF. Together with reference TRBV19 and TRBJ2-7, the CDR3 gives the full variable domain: DGGITQSPKYLFRKEGQNVTLSCEQNLNHDAMYWYRQDPGQGLRLIYYSQIVNDFQKGDIAEGYSVSREKKESFPLTVTSAQKNPTAFYLCASSISAGFSYEQYFGPGTRLTVT.

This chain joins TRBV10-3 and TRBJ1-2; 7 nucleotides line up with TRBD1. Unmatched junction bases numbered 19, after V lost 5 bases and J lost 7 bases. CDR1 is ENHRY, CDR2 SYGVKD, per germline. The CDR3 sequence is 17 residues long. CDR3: CAISIDGIETGSFGYTF. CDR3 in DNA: TGTGCCATCAGTATCGATGGAATCGAGACAGGGAGTTTTGGCTACACCTTC.

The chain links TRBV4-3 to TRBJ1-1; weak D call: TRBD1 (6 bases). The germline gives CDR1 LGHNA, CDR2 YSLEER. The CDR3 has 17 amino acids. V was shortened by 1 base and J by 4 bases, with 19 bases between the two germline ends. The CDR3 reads CASSQGGPLGGGTEAFF. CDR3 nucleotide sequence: TGCGCCAGCAGCCAAGGAGGGCCGCTAGGGGGTGGCACTGAAGCTTTCTTT.

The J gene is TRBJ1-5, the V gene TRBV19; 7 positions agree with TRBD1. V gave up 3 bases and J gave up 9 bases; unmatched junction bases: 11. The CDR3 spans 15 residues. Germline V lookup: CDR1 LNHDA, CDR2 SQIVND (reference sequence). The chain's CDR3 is CASSMGRGRSPPQHF. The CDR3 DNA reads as TGTGCCAGTAGTATGGGTAGGGGGCGAAGTCCGCCCCAGCATTTT.

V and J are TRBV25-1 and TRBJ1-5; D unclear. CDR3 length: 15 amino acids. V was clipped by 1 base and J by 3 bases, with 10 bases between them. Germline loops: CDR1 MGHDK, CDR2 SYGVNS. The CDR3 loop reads CASSESRLTNQPQHF. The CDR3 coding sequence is TGTGCCAGCAGTGAATCCAGACTGACCAATCAGCCCCAGCATTTT.

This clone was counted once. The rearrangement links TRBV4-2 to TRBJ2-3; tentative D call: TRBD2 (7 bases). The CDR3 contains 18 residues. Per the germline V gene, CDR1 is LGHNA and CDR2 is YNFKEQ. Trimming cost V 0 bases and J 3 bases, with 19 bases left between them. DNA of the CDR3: TGTGCCAGCAGCCAAGATCCCTATCGGACAGCGGGAACAGATACGCAGTATTTT. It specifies CASSQDPYRTAGTDTQYF.

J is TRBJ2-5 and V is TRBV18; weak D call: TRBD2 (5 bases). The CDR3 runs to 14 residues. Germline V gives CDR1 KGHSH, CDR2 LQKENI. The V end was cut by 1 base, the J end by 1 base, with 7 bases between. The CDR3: CASSPRLFQETQYF. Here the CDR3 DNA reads TGTGCCAGCTCACCACGACTATTCCAAGAGACCCAGTACTTC.

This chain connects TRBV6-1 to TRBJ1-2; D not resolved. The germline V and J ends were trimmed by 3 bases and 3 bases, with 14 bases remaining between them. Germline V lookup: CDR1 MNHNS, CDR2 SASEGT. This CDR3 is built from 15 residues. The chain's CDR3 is CASSDWAQLHYGYTF. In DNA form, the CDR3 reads TGTGCCAGCAGTGACTGGGCCCAGCTGCACTATGGCTACACCTTC.

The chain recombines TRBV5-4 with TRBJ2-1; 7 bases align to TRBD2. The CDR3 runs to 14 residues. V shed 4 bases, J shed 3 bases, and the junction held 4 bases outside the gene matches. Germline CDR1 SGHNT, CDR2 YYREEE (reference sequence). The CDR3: CASSEGTNYNEQFF. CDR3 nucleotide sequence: TGTGCCAGCAGCGAGGGGACTAACTACAATGAGCAGTTCTTC.

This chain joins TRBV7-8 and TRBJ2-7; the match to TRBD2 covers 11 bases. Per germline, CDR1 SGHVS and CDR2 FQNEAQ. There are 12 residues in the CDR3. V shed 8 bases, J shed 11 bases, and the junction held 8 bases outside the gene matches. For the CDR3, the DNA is TGTGCCAGCTTGGAGGCTAGCGGGGGGAAGTACTTC. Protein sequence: CASLEASGGKYF.